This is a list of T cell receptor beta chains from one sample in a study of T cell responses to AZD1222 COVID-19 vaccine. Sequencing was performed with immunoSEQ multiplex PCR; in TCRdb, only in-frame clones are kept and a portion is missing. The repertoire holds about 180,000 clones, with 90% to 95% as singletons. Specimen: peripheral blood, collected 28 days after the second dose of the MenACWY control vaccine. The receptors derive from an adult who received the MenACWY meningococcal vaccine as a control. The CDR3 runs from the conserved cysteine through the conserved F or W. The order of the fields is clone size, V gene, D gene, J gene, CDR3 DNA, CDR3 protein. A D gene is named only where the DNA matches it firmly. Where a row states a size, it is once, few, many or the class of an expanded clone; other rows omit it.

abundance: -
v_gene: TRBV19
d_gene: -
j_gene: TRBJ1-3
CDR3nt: TGTGCCAGTAGTATCTGGCAGCACTCTGGAAACACCATATATTTT
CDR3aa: CASSIWQHSGNTIYF

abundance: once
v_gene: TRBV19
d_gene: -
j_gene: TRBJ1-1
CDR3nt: TGTGCCAGTGGGATAGGAGCTTTCTTT
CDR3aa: CASGIGAFF

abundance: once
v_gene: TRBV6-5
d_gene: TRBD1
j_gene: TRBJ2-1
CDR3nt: TGTGCCAGCAGCCCGGGACAGTCCTACAATGAGCAGTTCTTC
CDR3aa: CASSPGQSYNEQFF

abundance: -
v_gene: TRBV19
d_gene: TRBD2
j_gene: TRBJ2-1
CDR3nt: TGTGCCAGTAGTATGCTAGCGGGGAGTCCTTACAATGAGCAGTTCTTC
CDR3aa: CASSMLAGSPYNEQFF

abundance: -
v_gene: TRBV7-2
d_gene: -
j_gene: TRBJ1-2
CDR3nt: TGTGCCAGCAGGGGTGCGGGCTACACCTTC
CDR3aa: CASRGAGYTF

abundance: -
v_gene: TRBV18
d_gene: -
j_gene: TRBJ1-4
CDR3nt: TGTGCCAGCTCACCACAGGGGGGTGATGAAAAACTGTTTTTT
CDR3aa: CASSPQGGDEKLFF

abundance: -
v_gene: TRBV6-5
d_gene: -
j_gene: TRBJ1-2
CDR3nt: TGTGCCAGCAGTTACAGTTCACCAAACTATGGCTACACCTTC
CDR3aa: CASSYSSPNYGYTF

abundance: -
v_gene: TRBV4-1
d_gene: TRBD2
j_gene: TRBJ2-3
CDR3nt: TGCGCCAGCAGCCAAGGGGTAGCGGGGGGGGTTAATACGCAGTATTTT
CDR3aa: CASSQGVAGGVNTQYF

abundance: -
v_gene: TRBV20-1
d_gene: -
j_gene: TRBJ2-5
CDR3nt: TGCAGTGTAGGAGAGACCCAGTACTTC
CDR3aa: CSVGETQYF

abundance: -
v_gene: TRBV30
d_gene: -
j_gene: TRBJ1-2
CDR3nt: TGTGCCTGGAGACCGACCCTGGGGGGCTACACCTTC
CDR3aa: CAWRPTLGGYTF

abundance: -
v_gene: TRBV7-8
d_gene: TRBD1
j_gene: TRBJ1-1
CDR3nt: TGTGCCAGCAGCCTGGGGGGGACAGGGTGGACTGAAGCTTTCTTT
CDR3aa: CASSLGGTGWTEAFF

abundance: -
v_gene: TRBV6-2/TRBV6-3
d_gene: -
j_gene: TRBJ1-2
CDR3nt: TGTGCCAGCAGTTACTCGGCCAACTATGGCTACACCTTC
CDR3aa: CASSYSANYGYTF

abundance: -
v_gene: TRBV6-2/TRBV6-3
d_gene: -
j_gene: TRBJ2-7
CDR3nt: TGTGCCAGCAGTTACTCACGGGTGAGGGCCGACGAGCAGTACTTC
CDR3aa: CASSYSRVRADEQYF

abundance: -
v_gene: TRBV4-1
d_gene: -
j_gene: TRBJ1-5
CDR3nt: TGCGCCAGCAGCCAAGAACGGGGAAATCAGCCCCAGCATTTT
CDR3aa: CASSQERGNQPQHF

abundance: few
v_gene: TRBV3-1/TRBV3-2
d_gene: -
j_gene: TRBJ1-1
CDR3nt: TGTGCCAGCAGCCAACTTCGGGCGGGGAGCACTGAAGCTTTCTTT
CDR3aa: CASSQLRAGSTEAFF

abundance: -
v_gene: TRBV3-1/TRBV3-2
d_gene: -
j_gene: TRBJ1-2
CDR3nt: TGTGCCAGCAGCCGCGGGGGGGACGCGTATGGCTACACCTTC
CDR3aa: CASSRGGDAYGYTF

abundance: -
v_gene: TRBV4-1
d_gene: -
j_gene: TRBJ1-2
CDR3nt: TGCGCCAGCAGCCAAGAATACAGGGACTATGGCTACACCTTC
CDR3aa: CASSQEYRDYGYTF

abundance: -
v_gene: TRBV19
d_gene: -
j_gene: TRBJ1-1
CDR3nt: TGTGCCAGTAGTATAGTCGGGGGGCGTAACACTGAAGCTTTCTTT
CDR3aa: CASSIVGGRNTEAFF

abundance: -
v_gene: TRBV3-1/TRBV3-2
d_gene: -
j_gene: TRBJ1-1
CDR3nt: TGTGCCAGCAGCCCGCGTGGAGTGAACACTGAAGCTTTCTTT
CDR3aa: CASSPRGVNTEAFF